The T cell receptor beta chain under discussion was sequenced for a study of TIL therapy for anti-PD-1-resistant metastatic lung cancer. The sample's time point: pre-treatment sample, taken before nivolumab and TIL therapy. The libraries were made with immunoSEQ v3. Sequencing depth was approximately 2 million read pairs for survey level, about 5-6 million for deep. The assay was immunoSEQ multiplex PCR, and TCRdb's table has in-frame clones only and misses some. The top ten hold just over 2.5% of the sample, which has tens of thousands of clones, roughly 87% seen once. Germline-derived CDR1 and CDR2 are SGDLS and YYNGEE. The CDR3 has 17 residues. V shed 4 bases, J shed 5 bases, and the junction held 13 bases outside the gene matches.

This sequence was found in a person aged 25 to 85 with non-small cell lung cancer. This sequence joins TRBV9 and TRBJ2-2; 8 nucleotides match TRBD2. This sample comprised blood, obtained at baseline. CDR3 protein: CASSSSRSGRLTGELFF. Here the CDR3 DNA reads TGTGCCAGCAGCTCGTCACGCAGCGGGAGATTAACCGGGGAGCTGTTTTTT.